The 14 T cell receptor beta chains below all came from one sample that was sequenced in a study of blood T cell repertoires in COVID-19 (TCRdb year 2020). The library was made by the immunoSEQ multiplex PCR assay. The source is immuneACCESS, and TCRdb retained only in-frame sequences with V and J called. Part of the clones is not carried over; for the studies checked, unresolved V genes explain less than half of this, and the remainder is unexplained. The table for this sample lists about 54,000 clones; 87% of them were counted only once. The ten most abundant clones make up 3.5% to 4% of the sample. The sample was peripheral blood. The receptors derive from a man aged 40-49 years with COVID-19, enrolled during active disease.

The chain has TRBV24-1 and TRBJ2-1, with a possible D match to TRBD1 (5 bases). V lost 7 bases and J 0 bases, leaving 12 bases between the germline ends. CDR1 and CDR2 (germline): KGHDR, SFDVKD. The CDR3 sequence is 15 residues long. The CDR3 DNA reads as TGTGCCACCAGCCCAGGGCGTAGCTCCTACAATGAGCAGTTCTTC. Amino acid sequence: CATSPGRSSYNEQFF.

The rearrangement links TRBV19 to TRBJ1-6; TRBD1 matches at 8 bases. The CDR3 contains 15 residues. Losses at the gene ends were 2 bases for V and 6 bases for J; bases not matched to a gene: 3. Per germline, CDR1 LNHDA and CDR2 SQIVND (reference sequence). The CDR3 here is CASSIQGAPNSPLHF. The CDR3 coding sequence is TGTGCCAGTAGTATACAGGGGGCGCCTAATTCACCCCTCCACTTT.

The CDR3 region has the DNA TGTGCCAGCTCACCCGGGACAGGAGAAGCTTTCTTT. This translates into CASSPGTGEAFF. V and J are TRBV18 and TRBJ1-1, with 8 bases matching TRBD1. The CDR3 loop spans 12 amino acids. Trimming cost V 3 bases and J 8 bases; bases outside gene matches: 2. Germline V gene sequence: CDR1 KGHSH, CDR2 LQKENI.

Comments on this clone: The same CDR3 can be traced to other DNA sequences in this sample. V usage is TRBV27 and J usage is TRBJ2-7, with 7 nucleotides matching TRBD1. This CDR3 spans 14 amino acids. Germline CDR1 MNHEY, CDR2 SMNVEV (reference sequence). Unmatched junction bases numbered 4, after V lost 4 bases and J lost 1 base. The CDR3 is CASSWTGGSYEQYF. CDR3 DNA: TGTGCCAGCAGTTGGACAGGTGGTTCCTACGAGCAGTACTTC.

The genes are TRBV12-3 or TRBV12-4 and TRBJ2-5; 7 bases map to TRBD1. Trimming at V came to 9 bases and at J to 9 bases, leaving 10 bases not matched to a gene. The CDR3 has 12 residues. CDR3 in amino acids: CASHHPQGAQYF. For the CDR3, the DNA is TGTGCCAGTCATCACCCGCAGGGGGCCCAGTACTTC.

The chain joins TRBV28 to TRBJ2-7, with 12 bases lining up with TRBD1. The CDR3 spans 16 residues. J was trimmed by 7 bases and V by 6 bases; bases with no gene match: 13. CDR1 is MDHEN, CDR2 SYDVKM, per germline. The CDR3 spells CASSPALGTGGLEQYF. Written as DNA, the CDR3 is TGTGCCAGCAGCCCGGCCCTTGGGACAGGGGGCCTGGAGCAGTACTTC. Filled out from reference TRBV28 and TRBJ2-7, the complete variable domain reads DVKVTQSSRYLVKRTGEKVFLECVQDMDHENMFWYRQDPGLGLRLIYFSYDVKMKEKGDIPEGYSVSREKKERFSLILESASTNQTSMYLCASSPALGTGGLEQYFGPGTRLTVT.

This clone was seen once. V is TRBV7-8 and J is TRBJ1-5; D uncertain. V was trimmed by 3 bases and J by 3 bases, leaving 9 bases between them. CDR1 SGHVS and CDR2 FQNEAQ come from the germline V gene. The CDR3 length is 14 residues. The chain's CDR3 is CASSLSLTNQPQHF. The CDR3 DNA is TGTGCCAGCAGCTTGTCTCTAACCAATCAGCCCCAGCATTTT.

The chain links TRBV5-5 to TRBJ1-1, with D possibly matching TRBD1 (6 bases). The CDR3 has 15 residues. Trimming cost V 5 bases and J 1 base, with 15 bases left between them. CDR1 is SGHKS, CDR2 YYEKEE, per germline (reference sequence). CDR3 residues: CASSQQQGSNTEAFF. The CDR3 coding sequence is TGTGCCAGCAGTCAACAACAGGGATCGAACACTGAAGCTTTCTTT. Drawing the rest from reference TRBV5-5 and TRBJ1-1, the complete variable domain is DAGVTQSPTHLIKTRGQQVTLRCSPISGHKSVSWYQQVLGQGPQFIFQYYEKEERGRGNFPDRFSARQFPNYSSELNVNALLLGDSALYLCASSQQQGSNTEAFFGQGTRLTVV.

V is TRBV19 and J is TRBJ1-2; maybe TRBD1 (5 bases). Per germline, CDR1 LNHDA and CDR2 SQIVND (reference sequence). The CDR3 runs to 12 residues. V was clipped by 7 bases and J by 1 base, with 7 bases between them. The CDR3 DNA sequence: TGTGCCAGTAAAGACAGTAACTATGGCTACACCTTC. This sequence encodes CASKDSNYGYTF.

V gene TRBV19 combines with J gene TRBJ2-1, with D perhaps matching TRBD1 (5 bases). Germline CDR1 reads LNHDA; CDR2 reads SQIVND (reference sequence). V dropped 1 base and J dropped 0 bases, with 7 bases sitting between them. The CDR3 length is 15 residues. Written as DNA, the CDR3 is TGTGCCAGTAGTATAGGACAGAACTCCTACAATGAGCAGTTCTTC. This translates into CASSIGQNSYNEQFF.

J is TRBJ2-2 and V is TRBV3-1 (or the pseudogene TRBV3-2); the D is unclear. Trimming pared 6 bases from V and 5 bases from J, leaving 10 bases between. CDR3 size: 13 residues. Germline V CDR1 and CDR2: LGHDT, YNNKEL (reference sequence). CDR3 in DNA: TGTGCCAGCAGTCCCATAGAAACCGGGGAGCTGTTTTTT. Translation gives CASSPIETGELFF.

The J gene is TRBJ2-4, the V gene TRBV7-8, with D maybe TRBD1 (5 bases). This CDR3 has 17 residues. Germline values: CDR1 SGHVS, CDR2 FQNEAQ. V was trimmed by 4 bases and J by 4 bases, leaving 20 bases between them. The CDR3 nucleotides are TGTGCCAGCAGCTCGCTCCCTACGACAGTAGGGAAAAACATTCAGTACTTC. It codes for CASSSLPTTVGKNIQYF.

V is TRBV20-1 and J is TRBJ1-2; D is unresolved. Germline loops: CDR1 DFQATT, CDR2 SNEGSKA (reference sequence). The ends were cut back, 3 bases at V and 6 bases at J, with 5 bases in the middle. The CDR3 contains 10 residues. The CDR3 protein is CSASSDGYTF. The CDR3 region has the DNA TGCAGTGCTAGTTCCGATGGCTACACCTTC.

This rearrangement joins TRBV5-5 to TRBJ2-3, with D tentatively TRBD1 (5 bases). The CDR3 spans 16 residues. Germline loops: CDR1 SGHKS, CDR2 YYEKEE (reference sequence). Trimming took 3 bases from V and 4 from J, leaving 18 bases between them. The chain's CDR3 is CASSYSKTAGSDTQYF. The CDR3 DNA follows: TGTGCCAGCAGCTACTCAAAGACAGCCGGGTCAGATACGCAGTATTTT.